This T cell receptor beta chain was profiled in a study of lymphopenia after photon versus proton radiotherapy. Study results and caveats: In patients who died, overall survival fell as post-nadir TCR diversity dropped more. After the lymphocyte nadir, photon-treated repertoires showed oligoclonal expansion, especially of CD8+ Temra cells. Survival link was tested only in deceased patients; proton benefit remains a possibility. Under photons, naive T cells and diversity fell while effector/memory populations rose.

On this clone itself: The antigen remains undetermined.

Assay used: immunoSEQ multiplex PCR; TCRdb lists only in-frame clones, some missing. The sample has 75,000 to 95,000 clones, about four fifths seen once. Germline V gene sequence: CDR1 LGHNA, CDR2 YNFKEQ. The CDR3 is 14 amino acids. V dropped 3 bases and J dropped 4 bases, with 13 bases sitting between them. The J gene is TRBJ2-7, the V gene TRBV4-2; perhaps TRBD2 as D (5 bases). This specimen consisted of peripheral blood, obtained from a patient treated with proton-based radiotherapy. This receptor was taken from a man aged 55 to 70 with pancreatic cancer. The chain's CDR3 is CASSHRTQQYEQYF. CDR3 DNA sequence: TGTGCCAGCAGCCACAGGACTCAACAGTACGAGCAGTACTTC.